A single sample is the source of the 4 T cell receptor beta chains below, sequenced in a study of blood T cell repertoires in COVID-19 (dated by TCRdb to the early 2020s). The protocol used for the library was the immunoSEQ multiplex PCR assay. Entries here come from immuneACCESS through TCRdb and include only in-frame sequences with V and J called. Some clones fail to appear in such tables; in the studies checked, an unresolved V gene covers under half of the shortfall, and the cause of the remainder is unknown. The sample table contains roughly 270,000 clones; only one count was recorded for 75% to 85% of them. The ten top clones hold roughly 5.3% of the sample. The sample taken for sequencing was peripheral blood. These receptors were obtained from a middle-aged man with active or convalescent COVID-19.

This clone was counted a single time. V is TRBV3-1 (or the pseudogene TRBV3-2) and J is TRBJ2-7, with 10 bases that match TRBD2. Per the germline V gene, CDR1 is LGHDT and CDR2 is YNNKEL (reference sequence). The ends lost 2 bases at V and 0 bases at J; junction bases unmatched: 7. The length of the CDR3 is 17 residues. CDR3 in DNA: TGTGCCAGCAGCCAATTTCGAGGGACTAGCGTCTCCTACGAGCAGTACTTC. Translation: CASSQFRGTSVSYEQYF.

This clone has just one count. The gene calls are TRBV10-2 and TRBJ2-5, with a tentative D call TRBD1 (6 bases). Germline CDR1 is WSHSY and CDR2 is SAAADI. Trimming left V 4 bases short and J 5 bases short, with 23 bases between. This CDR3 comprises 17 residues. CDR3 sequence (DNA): TGCGCCAGCAGTGCTAATCCCCAGGGGTCCTCCAAGGAGACCCAGTACTTC. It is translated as CASSANPQGSSKETQYF.

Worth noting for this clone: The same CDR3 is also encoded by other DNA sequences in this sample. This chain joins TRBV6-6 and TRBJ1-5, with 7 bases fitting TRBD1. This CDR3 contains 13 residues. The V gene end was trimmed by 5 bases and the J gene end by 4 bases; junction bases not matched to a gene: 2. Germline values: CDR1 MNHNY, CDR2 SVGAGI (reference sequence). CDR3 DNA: TGTGCCAGCAGTCCAGGGGGGAATCAGCCCCAGCATTTT. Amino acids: CASSPGGNQPQHF.

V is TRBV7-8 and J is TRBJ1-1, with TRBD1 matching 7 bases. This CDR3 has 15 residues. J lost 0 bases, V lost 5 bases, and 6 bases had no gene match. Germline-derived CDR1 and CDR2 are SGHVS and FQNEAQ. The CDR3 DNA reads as TGTGCCAGCAGCGGTAACAGGGGAGTGAACACTGAAGCTTTCTTT. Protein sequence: CASSGNRGVNTEAFF. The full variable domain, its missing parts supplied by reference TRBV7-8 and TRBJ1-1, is GAGVSQSPRYKVAKRGQDVALRCDPISGHVSLFWYQQALGQGPEFLTYFQNEAQLDKSGLPSDRFFAERPEGSVSTLKIQRTQQEDSAVYLCASSGNRGVNTEAFFGQGTRLTVV.